This passage covers 27 T cell receptor beta chains from one sample sequenced in a study of a mutant IDH1 vaccine in newly diagnosed glioma. These TCRs are of unknown antigen specificity. Using immunoSEQ multiplex PCR, the repertoire was profiled, and TCRdb retains in-frame clones only, with some absent. The sample carries about 46,000 clones, 92% recorded once. The sample's time point: week 35, safety follow-up. Doses consisted of 300 ug of mutant IDH1 20-mer peptide each, paired with topical imiquimod. Specimen: PBMCs, collected from a glioma patient whose treatment included an IDH1 peptide vaccine. These receptor sequences come from a man aged 45 to 65 with glioma.

The chain uses TRBV28 and TRBJ2-1, with 8 bases lining up with TRBD1. The CDR3 is 15 residues long. From germline, CDR1 is MDHEN and CDR2 SYDVKM. The ends lost 6 bases at V and 4 bases at J; junction bases unmatched: 8. The CDR3 spells CASRYRQGIYNEQFF. The CDR3 bases are TGTGCCAGCAGGTACAGACAGGGGATTTACAATGAGCAGTTCTTC.

The chain employs TRBV6-4 and TRBJ2-3; D is unclear. V was cut by 2 bases and J by 0 bases, with 3 bases left in between. The CDR3 covers 13 residues. Looked up from germline, CDR1 is MRHNA and CDR2 is SNTAGT. CDR3 sequence reads: CASSDGSTDTQYF. For the CDR3, the DNA is TGTGCCAGCAGTGACGGGAGCACAGATACGCAGTATTTT.

This rearrangement joins TRBV6-1 to TRBJ1-1; no clear D gene. This CDR3 comprises 14 residues. Between the trimmed V and J ends, which lost 6 bases and 3 bases, there was a span of 14 bases. Germline CDR1 MNHNS, CDR2 SASEGT. The CDR3 is CASRNPDGYTEAFF. In DNA form, the CDR3 reads TGTGCCAGCAGAAACCCGGACGGCTACACTGAAGCTTTCTTT.

This clone was recorded a few times. The genes are TRBV19 and TRBJ2-5; 7 bases map to TRBD2. CDR1 is LNHDA and CDR2 is SQIVND in the germline V gene (reference sequence). The CDR3 is 14 amino acids. Trimming took 4 bases from V and 5 from J; bases not matched to a gene: 7. The CDR3 DNA reads TGTGCCAGTAGTAGCAGACTAGCTCGGGAGACCCAGTACTTC. This codes for CASSSRLARETQYF.

The genes are TRBV7-8 and TRBJ2-2; 11 bases line up with TRBD1. This CDR3 region has 15 residues. CDR1 and CDR2 from the germline V gene are SGHVS and FQNEAQ. J was trimmed by 6 bases and V by 5 bases; bases with no gene match: 5. CDR3 DNA sequence: TGTGCCAGCAGCCCGGGGGACAGGGGGTCCGGGGAGCTGTTTTTT. Its translation is CASSPGDRGSGELFF.

The V and J genes are TRBV10-2 and TRBJ1-2, with 7 bases lining up with TRBD1. V shed 6 bases and J 4 bases; nucleotides not matched to a gene: 20. The CDR3 spans 18 residues. Germline CDR1 WSHSY, CDR2 SAAADI. The CDR3 region is CASSEESGQGVYGYGYTF. Here the CDR3 DNA reads TGCGCCAGCAGCGAGGAATCGGGGCAGGGGGTTTATGGCTATGGCTACACCTTC.

The chain uses TRBV2 and TRBJ2-5, with TRBD1 matching 9 bases. The J call may be in error: the DNA end matches TRBJ2-7 better. Germline CDR1 is SNHLY and CDR2 is FYNNEI. This CDR3 contains 14 residues. CDR3 protein: CASIPGQGAHEQYF. The CDR3 bases are TGTGCCAGCATTCCGGGACAGGGAGCCCACGAGCAGTACTTC.

The CDR3: CASTKGWGRDTEAFF. CDR3 DNA sequence: TGTGCCAGCACGAAGGGGTGGGGGCGGGACACTGAAGCTTTCTTT. The chain joins TRBV28 to TRBJ1-1; a possible D gene is TRBD1 (6 bases). The germline V gene encodes CDR1 MDHEN and CDR2 SYDVKM. Trimming removed 7 bases at V and 3 bases at J, with 18 bases between. The CDR3 is 15 amino acids.

The rearrangement uses TRBV7-9 and TRBJ2-7, with D possibly being TRBD1 or TRBD2 (5 bases each). The CDR3 contains 15 residues. The V gene's germline CDR1 is SEHNR and CDR2 FQNEAQ (reference sequence). Trimming removed 2 bases from V and 6 bases from J, with 17 bases in between. The CDR3 reads CASSLNSGTPGEQYF. The CDR3, as DNA: TGTGCCAGCAGCTTAAACTCCGGGACCCCCGGCGAGCAGTACTTC.

This rearrangement joins TRBV4-1 to TRBJ1-1, with unresolved D. The CDR3 has 14 residues. Germline V lookup: CDR1 MGHRA, CDR2 YSYEKL. Trimming shortened V by 1 base and J by 3 bases, and 9 bases separated the two germline ends. The CDR3 region is CASSQGQYDTEAFF. The CDR3 bases are TGCGCCAGCAGCCAAGGGCAGTACGACACTGAAGCTTTCTTT.

The chain employs TRBV5-1 and TRBJ2-2, with TRBD1 identical over 7 bases. The CDR3 is made up of 16 amino acids. V shed 5 bases and J 5 bases; nucleotides not matched to a gene: 12. The V gene's germline CDR1 is SGHRS and CDR2 YFSETQ. The CDR3, as DNA: TGCGCCAGCAGTACCTACCGGGACAGAGCGACCGGGGAGCTGTTTTTT. Translating it yields CASSTYRDRATGELFF.

The chain links TRBV27 to TRBJ2-7; D ambiguous. This CDR3 is 12 amino acids long. Trimming left V 4 bases short and J 1 base short, with 5 bases between. Germline V gives CDR1 MNHEY, CDR2 SMNVEV (reference sequence). CDR3 region: CASSSLSYEQYF. CDR3 DNA sequence: TGTGCCAGCAGTTCCCTTTCCTACGAGCAGTACTTC.

The V and J genes are TRBV7-6 and TRBJ2-5; either TRBD1 or TRBD2 may supply D (5 bases each). The CDR3 totals 12 residues. Germline CDR1 SGHVS, CDR2 FNYEAQ. The V end lost 8 bases, the J end lost 2 bases, and 9 bases lay between the germline ends. CDR3 residues: CASGGRQETQYF. The CDR3 nucleotides read TGTGCCAGCGGGGGACGGCAAGAGACCCAGTACTTC.

This chain links TRBV6-5 with TRBJ1-2; D gene unclear. The germline V gene encodes CDR1 MNHEY and CDR2 SVGAGI. V was shortened by 2 bases and J by 8 bases, with 6 bases between the two germline ends. This CDR3 spans 11 amino acids. CDR3 sequence (DNA): TGTGCCAGCAGTTACGACGGAGGCTACACCTTC. Amino acid sequence: CASSYDGGYTF.

The chain has TRBV29-1 and TRBJ2-7; 8 nucleotides line up with TRBD2. CDR3 length equals 13 residues. V trimming: 6 bases; J trimming: 10 bases; junction bases outside the gene matches: 14. Germline CDR1 and CDR2: SQVTM and ANQGSEA. The CDR3 loop is CSVSRGGSPNQYF. The CDR3 coding sequence is TGCAGCGTCTCCCGGGGGGGCTCACCGAATCAGTACTTC.

This clone has only one observation. The genes are TRBV7-2 and TRBJ2-1; TRBD2 matches 10 bases. The CDR3 covers 18 residues. Germline CDR1 and CDR2: SGHTA and FQGNSA. Trimming removed 4 bases from V and 0 bases from J; junction bases left unmatched: 9. The CDR3 nucleotides are TGTGCCAGCAGCTCAAGATATAGCGGGGGGCACTCCTACAATGAGCAGTTCTTC. It is translated as CASSSRYSGGHSYNEQFF.

CDR3 amino acids: CASSLYPPIRGASSYNEQFF. In nucleotides, the CDR3 is TGTGCCAGCAGTTTATACCCGCCTATAAGGGGGGCGAGCTCCTACAATGAGCAGTTCTTC. The chain has TRBV27 and TRBJ2-1; the D call may be TRBD1 or TRBD2 (6 bases each). Germline CDR1 reads MNHEY; CDR2 reads SMNVEV (reference sequence). The V end was cut by 1 base, the J end by 0 bases, with 22 bases between. The CDR3 totals 20 residues.

The chain uses TRBV5-4 and TRBJ2-1; D might be TRBD2 (6 bases). With 4 bases removed from V and 3 bases from J, the gap between germline ends came to 14 bases. Per germline, CDR1 SGHNT and CDR2 YYREEE (reference sequence). This CDR3 comprises 15 residues. In DNA form, the CDR3 reads TGTGCCAGCAGCCGGGGGACGGGATTCTACAATGAGCAGTTCTTC. This codes for CASSRGTGFYNEQFF.

V is TRBV14 and J is TRBJ2-7; 12 positions match TRBD1. Trimming took 1 base from V and 6 from J; bases not matched to a gene: 7. Germline lookup yields CDR1 SGHDN and CDR2 FVKESK. The CDR3 runs to 16 residues. The CDR3 coding sequence is TGTGCCAGCAGCCAAGCTCGCGGGACAGGGGGCGGCGAGCAGTACTTC. It codes for CASSQARGTGGGEQYF.

The CDR3 spells CASSFSGLNYGYTF. The DNA for the CDR3 is TGTGCCAGCAGCTTCAGCGGCCTTAACTATGGCTACACCTTC. The chain joins TRBV5-8 to TRBJ1-2; D gene uncertain. CDR1 is SGHTS, CDR2 YDEGEE, per germline. The CDR3 is 14 residues long. V lost 2 bases and J lost 1, with 9 bases in between.

This chain uses TRBV28 with TRBJ2-4, with unresolved D. Trimming stripped 2 bases from V and 1 base from J, with 0 bases between. Germline V gene sequence: CDR1 MDHEN, CDR2 SYDVKM. The CDR3 spans 12 residues. The DNA of the CDR3 is TGTGCCAGCAGTTTAGCCAAAAACATTCAGTACTTC. Its protein product is CASSLAKNIQYF.

Regarding this clone: Distinct nucleotide sequences in the sample also encode this CDR3. V is TRBV4-3 and J is TRBJ1-2; D might be TRBD1 (6 bases). Germline CDR1 reads LGHNA; CDR2 reads YSLEER. V lost 3 bases and J lost 2, with 13 bases in between. CDR3 length: 15 residues. In nucleotides, the CDR3 is TGCGCCAGCAGCCAGGAACCAGGGGTCAACTATGGCTACACCTTC. Its protein product is CASSQEPGVNYGYTF.

The chain employs TRBV5-1 and TRBJ2-3, with D perhaps being TRBD1 or TRBD2 (5 bases each). The germline gives CDR1 SGHRS, CDR2 YFSETQ. V lost 6 bases and J 2 bases, leaving 25 bases between the germline ends. The CDR3 extends over 18 amino acids. CDR3: CASTVGRRDPMNTDTQYF. CDR3 in DNA: TGCGCCAGCACTGTAGGACGCAGGGACCCGATGAACACAGATACGCAGTATTTT. Together with reference TRBV5-1 and TRBJ2-3, the CDR3 gives the full variable domain: KAGVTQTPRYLIKTRGQQVTLSCSPISGHRSVSWYQQTPGQGLQFLFEYFSETQRNKGNFPGRFSGRQFSNSRSEMNVSTLELGDSALYLCASTVGRRDPMNTDTQYFGPGTRLTVL.

CDR3 region: CASSLGWGPNTEAFF. The CDR3 DNA sequence: TGTGCCAGCAGCTTGGGGTGGGGGCCGAACACTGAAGCTTTCTTT. The chain recombines TRBV5-6 with TRBJ1-1; TRBD1 is a possible D gene (6 bases). The CDR3 length is 15 residues. V lost 0 bases and J 1 base, leaving 10 bases between the germline ends. Germline CDR1 SGHDT, CDR2 YYEEEE.

The CDR3 loop is CASSTDRGVNQPQHF. In DNA, the CDR3 is TGTGCCAGCAGCACAGACAGGGGGGTCAATCAGCCCCAGCATTTT. The rearrangement joins TRBV5-8 to TRBJ1-5, with 9 nucleotides matching TRBD1. The V and J ends lost 4 bases and 3 bases, in that order; junction bases with no gene match: 5. CDR3 length: 15 amino acids. Looked up from germline, CDR1 is SGHTS and CDR2 is YDEGEE.

Details on this clone: A junction boundary mismatches the germline segment, possibly from a read error. The rearrangement links TRBV9 to TRBJ2-2; no reliable D call. Germline V gene data show CDR1 as SGDLS and CDR2 as YYNGEE. The CDR3 has 16 residues. The CDR3 is CASSVGISPNAGELFF. The CDR3 coding sequence is TGTGCCAGCAGCGTAGGGATCTCCCCGAACGCCGGGGAGCTGTTTTTT.

The rearrangement links TRBV7-2 to TRBJ2-3, with 10 bases that match TRBD1. Germline assignment: CDR1 SGHTA and CDR2 FQGNSA. V shed 5 bases and J 0 bases; nucleotides not matched to a gene: 11. This CDR3 has 18 residues. The CDR3 here is CASSITSGTGVSTDTQYF. The CDR3 region has the DNA TGTGCCAGCAGCATTACGTCTGGGACAGGGGTTAGCACAGATACGCAGTATTTT.